This T cell receptor (beta chain) was sequenced in a study of blood T cell repertoires in COVID-19. Study summary: Acute-phase and convalescent COVID-19 samples originated in the United States, Italy and Spain. In each case, the material was cDNA or gDNA derived from T cells, B-cell-depleted T cells, or PBMCs.

After removal of 2 bases from V and 3 bases from J, the junction contained 1 base not matched to a gene. The CDR3 totals 15 residues. CDR1 MDHEN and CDR2 SYDVKM come from the germline V gene. TCRdb's copy holds only in-frame clones and misses some; the assay was immunoSEQ multiplex PCR. The sample includes tens of thousands of clones, 70% to 85% seen only once; the top ten take approximately 11%. The sequenced material came from peripheral blood. This chain links TRBV28 with TRBJ1-4; TRBD1 matches 9 bases. The source is a man between 65 and 80 years old with acute or convalescent COVID-19. DNA of the CDR3: TGTGCCAGCAGTTTAGGGGACAGGGCTAATGAAAAACTGTTTTTT. Residues: CASSLGDRANEKLFF.